The rows below give T cell receptor beta chains drawn from one sample of a study of CD8 T cells in Susac syndrome. Using its own MiXCR run on the immunoSEQ multiplex PCR reads, TCRdb lists one record per CDR3 protein. The table records 300,000 to 350,000 distinct CDR3 sequences, around 90% of them present only once. The sequenced sample was CD4+ T cells from PBMCs. The receptors shown here come from a human donor with multiple sclerosis. CDR3s include the opening cysteine and the closing phenylalanine or tryptophan. A D gene is named only where the DNA matches it firmly. Size is stated for part of the rows, as once, few or many counts, or as a class when the clone is expanded.

V	D	size	J	CDR3	DNA
TRBV10-3	TRBD2	.	TRBJ2-7	CAISRTSGSIASYEQYF	TGTGCCATCAGTCGGACTAGCGGGAGCATAGCCTCCTACGAGCAGTACTTC
TRBV29-1	.	.	TRBJ1-5	CSVADGNQPQHF	TGCAGCGTTGCTGACGGAAATCAGCCCCAGCATTTT
TRBV6-5	.	.	TRBJ2-5	CASSYRGLEGETQYF	TGTGCCAGCAGTTACCGCGGACTCGAGGGGGAGACCCAGTACTTC
TRBV2	.	once	TRBJ2-5	CASAAPTETQYF	TGTGCCAGCGCGGCACCCACAGAGACCCAGTACTTC
TRBV5-6	.	.	TRBJ1-5	CASSLARQGNQPQHF	TGTGCCAGCAGCTTGGCGCGGCAGGGGAATCAGCCCCAGCATTTT
TRBV12-5	TRBD1	.	TRBJ2-2	CASRGTGELFF	TGTGCTAGCAGGGGGACCGGGGAGCTGTTTTTT
TRBV7-2	.	.	TRBJ2-7	CASNLLPWDSEQYF	TGTGCCAGCAACTTATTACCCTGGGACTCAGAGCAGTACTTC
TRBV5-1	.	.	TRBJ2-2	CASSLRVAGVTGELFF	TGCGCCAGCAGCTTGAGGGTCGCAGGGGTGACCGGGGAGCTGTTTTTT
TRBV19	TRBD2	.	TRBJ2-7	CASRRDYSKEQYF	TGTGCCAGTCGCCGGGACTACTCTAAAGAGCAGTACTTC
TRBV10-2	TRBD1	once	TRBJ1-1	CARWTGQNTEAFF	TGCGCCAGATGGACAGGGCAAAACACTGAAGCTTTCTTT
TRBV14	.	.	TRBJ2-2	CASSQYRTFPGELFF	TGTGCCAGCAGCCAATACCGGACATTCCCCGGGGAGCTGTTTTTT